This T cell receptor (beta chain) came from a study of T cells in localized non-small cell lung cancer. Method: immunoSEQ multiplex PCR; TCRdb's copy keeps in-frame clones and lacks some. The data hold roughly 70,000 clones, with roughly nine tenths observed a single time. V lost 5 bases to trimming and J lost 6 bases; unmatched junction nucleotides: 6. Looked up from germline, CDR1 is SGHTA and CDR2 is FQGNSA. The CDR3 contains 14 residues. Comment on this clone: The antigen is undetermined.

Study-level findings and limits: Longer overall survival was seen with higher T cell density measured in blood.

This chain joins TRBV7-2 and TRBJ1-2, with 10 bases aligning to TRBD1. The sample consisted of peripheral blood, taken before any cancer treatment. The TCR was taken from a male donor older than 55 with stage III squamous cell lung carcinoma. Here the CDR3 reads CASSGTGDFDGYTF. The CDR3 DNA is TGTGCCAGCAGCGGGACAGGGGATTTCGATGGCTACACCTTC.